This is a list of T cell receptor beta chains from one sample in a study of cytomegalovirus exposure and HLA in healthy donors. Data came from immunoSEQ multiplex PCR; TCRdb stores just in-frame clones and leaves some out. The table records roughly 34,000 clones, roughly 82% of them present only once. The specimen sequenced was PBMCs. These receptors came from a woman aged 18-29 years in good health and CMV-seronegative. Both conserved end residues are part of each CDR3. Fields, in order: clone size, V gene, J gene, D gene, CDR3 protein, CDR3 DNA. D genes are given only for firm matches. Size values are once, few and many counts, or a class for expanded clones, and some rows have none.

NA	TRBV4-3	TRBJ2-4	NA	CASSQDGDGSLAKNIQYF	TGCGCCAGCAGCCAAGACGGGGATGGCAGTCTAGCCAAAAACATTCAGTACTTC
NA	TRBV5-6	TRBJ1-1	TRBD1	CASSRTGSSTEAFF	TGTGCCAGCAGCAGGACAGGGTCGAGCACTGAAGCTTTCTTT
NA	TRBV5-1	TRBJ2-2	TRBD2	CASSLTSGGRLNTGELFF	TGCGCCAGCAGCTTGACTAGCGGGGGGAGACTGAACACCGGGGAGCTGTTTTTT
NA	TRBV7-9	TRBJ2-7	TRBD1	CASSSRDRGYEQYF	TGTGCCAGCAGCTCCCGGGACAGGGGCTACGAGCAGTACTTC
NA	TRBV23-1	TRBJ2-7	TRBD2	CASSQMTGTSAPSYEQYF	TGCGCCAGCAGTCAGATGACGGGTACTAGCGCACCTTCCTACGAGCAGTACTTC
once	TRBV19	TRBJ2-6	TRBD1	CASSRGQGVAGANVLTF	TGTGCCAGTAGCCGGGGACAGGGGGTAGCTGGGGCCAACGTCCTGACTTTC
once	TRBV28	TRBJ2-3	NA	CASSYKVSSPTDTQYF	TGTGCCAGCAGTTACAAAGTTAGCTCCCCCACAGATACGCAGTATTTT
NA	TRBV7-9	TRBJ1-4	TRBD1	CASSFAGGALDEKLFF	TGTGCCAGCAGCTTTGCAGGGGGCGCGTTAGATGAAAAACTGTTTTTT
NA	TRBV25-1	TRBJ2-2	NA	CASSERSPGTGELFF	TGTGCCAGCAGTGAACGCAGCCCGGGCACCGGGGAGCTGTTTTTT
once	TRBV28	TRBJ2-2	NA	CASLGLNTGELFF	TGTGCCAGCCTGGGGCTCAACACCGGGGAGCTGTTTTTT
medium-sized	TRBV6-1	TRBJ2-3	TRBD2	CASSELAGGPDTQYF	TGTGCCAGCAGTGAACTAGCGGGAGGGCCAGATACGCAGTATTTT
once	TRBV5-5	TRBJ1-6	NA	CASSLSPLQGNSPLHF	TGTGCCAGCAGCTTGAGCCCTCTACAGGGAAATTCACCCCTCCACTTT
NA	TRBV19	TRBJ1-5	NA	CASSTWGAGNQPQHF	TGTGCCAGTAGTACTTGGGGCGCGGGCAATCAGCCCCAGCATTTT
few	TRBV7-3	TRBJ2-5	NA	CASSLHGSGETQYF	TGTGCCAGCAGCTTACACGGGAGTGGAGAGACCCAGTACTTC
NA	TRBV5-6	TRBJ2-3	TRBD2	CASGASGADTQYF	TGTGCCAGCGGGGCTAGCGGGGCAGATACGCAGTATTTT
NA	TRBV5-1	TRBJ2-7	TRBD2	CASRFSGSFGYEQYF	TGCGCCAGCAGGTTTAGCGGGAGCTTCGGGTACGAGCAGTACTTC
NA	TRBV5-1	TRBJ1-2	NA	CASSLREANYGYTF	TGCGCCAGCAGCTTACGAGAAGCTAACTATGGCTACACCTTC
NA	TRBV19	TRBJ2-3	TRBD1	CASSKRQGGTDTQYF	TGTGCCAGTAGCAAACGACAGGGAGGCACAGATACGCAGTATTTT
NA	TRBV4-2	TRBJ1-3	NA	CASSQEGGDRNTIYF	TGTGCCAGCAGCCAAGAAGGCGGGGATAGAAACACCATATATTTT
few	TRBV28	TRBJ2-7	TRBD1	CASETGNVGEQYF	TGTGCCAGCGAGACAGGGAATGTTGGCGAGCAGTACTTC
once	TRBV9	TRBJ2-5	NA	CASSVDPFSGTLTETQYF	TGTGCCAGCAGCGTAGACCCCTTTAGCGGAACACTCACCGAGACCCAGTACTTC
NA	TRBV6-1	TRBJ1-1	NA	CASRDFRGEETEAFF	TGTGCCAGCAGAGACTTCAGGGGCGAAGAGACTGAAGCCTTCTTT
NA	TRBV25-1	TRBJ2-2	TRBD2	CASSDDPSGRTGELFF	TGTGCCAGCAGTGATGACCCTAGCGGGAGGACCGGGGAGCTGTTTTTT
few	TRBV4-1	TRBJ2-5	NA	CASSQDASGTFQETQYF	TGCGCCAGCAGCCAAGATGCAAGCGGGACATTCCAAGAGACCCAGTACTTC
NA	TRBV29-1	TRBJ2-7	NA	CSVVPTIGEQYF	TGCAGCGTTGTCCCCACTATCGGCGAGCAGTACTTC
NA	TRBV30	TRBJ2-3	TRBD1	CAWNRGSTDTQYF	TGTGCCTGGAACAGGGGGAGCACAGATACGCAGTATTTT
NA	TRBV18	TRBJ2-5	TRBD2	CASSQGTSVQTQYF	TGTGCCAGCTCACAAGGGACTAGCGTACAGACCCAGTACTTC
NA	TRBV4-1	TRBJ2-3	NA	CASSQDRSGDTQYF	TGCGCCAGCAGCCAAGATCGAAGCGGTGATACGCAGTATTTT
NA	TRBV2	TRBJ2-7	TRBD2	CASSRLASEESLVF	TGTGCCAGCAGTAGACTAGCCTCTGAGGAGAGCCTTGTCTTC
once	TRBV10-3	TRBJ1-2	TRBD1	CAIDRGDGYTF	TGTGCCATCGACAGGGGGGACGGCTACACCTTC
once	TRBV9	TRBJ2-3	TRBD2	CASSIGGTGTNTDTQYF	TGTGCCAGCAGCATCGGGGGAACCGGGACTAACACAGATACGCAGTATTTT
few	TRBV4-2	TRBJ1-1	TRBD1	CASSQETGGGNTEAFF	TGTGCCAGCAGCCAAGAGACAGGGGGGGGGAACACTGAAGCTTTCTTT
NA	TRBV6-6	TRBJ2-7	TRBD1	CASSGGTGGHEQYF	TGTGCCAGCTCCGGCGGGACAGGGGGGCACGAGCAGTACTTC
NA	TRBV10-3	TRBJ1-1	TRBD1	CAITDWTGGTEAFF	TGTGCCATCACCGACTGGACAGGGGGCACTGAAGCTTTCTTT
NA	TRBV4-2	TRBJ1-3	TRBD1	CASSQAVAGGSLGNTIYF	TGTGCCAGCAGCCAAGCTGTGGCAGGGGGCTCTCTAGGAAACACCATATATTTT
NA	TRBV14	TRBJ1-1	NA	CASSQPDSTEAFF	TGTGCCAGCAGCCAACCAGACAGTACTGAAGCTTTCTTT
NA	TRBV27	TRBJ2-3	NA	CASSLLSWRLSADTQYF	TGTGCCAGCAGTTTACTTTCATGGCGGTTGTCCGCAGATACGCAGTATTTT
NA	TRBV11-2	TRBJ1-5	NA	CASSLAGKSNQPQHF	TGTGCCAGCAGCTTAGCAGGGAAGAGCAATCAGCCCCAGCATTTT
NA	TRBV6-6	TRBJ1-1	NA	CASSFSHRGDTEAFF	TGTGCCAGCAGTTTCTCTCATCGTGGAGACACTGAAGCTTTCTTT
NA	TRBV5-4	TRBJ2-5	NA	CASSPDYQPQETQYF	TGTGCCAGCAGCCCGGACTACCAGCCTCAAGAGACCCAGTACTTC
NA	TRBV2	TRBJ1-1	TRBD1	CATADVPGQGLGSFRGRWEAFF	TGTGCCACCGCGGATGTCCCGGGACAGGGGTTGGGTTCCTTTAGAGGCCGGTGGGAAGCTTTCTTT
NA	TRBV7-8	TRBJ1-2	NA	CASSLGPGNGYTF	TGTGCCAGCAGCTTAGGGCCAGGGAATGGCTACACCTTC
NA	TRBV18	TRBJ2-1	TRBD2	CASSPVRGGINEQFF	TGTGCCAGCTCACCTGTGCGCGGGGGGATCAATGAGCAGTTCTTC
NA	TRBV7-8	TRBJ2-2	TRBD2	CASSFTVAGDTGELFF	TGTGCCAGCAGCTTTACGGTAGCGGGTGACACCGGGGAGCTGTTTTTT
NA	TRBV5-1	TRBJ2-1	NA	CASSPDSRNEQFF	TGCGCCAGCAGCCCGGACTCCCGTAATGAGCAGTTCTTC
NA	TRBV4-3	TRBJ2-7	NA	CASSQDITASYEQYF	TGCGCCAGCAGCCAAGATATCACAGCCTCCTACGAGCAGTACTTC
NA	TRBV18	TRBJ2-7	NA	CASSPGGYNEQYF	TGTGCCAGCTCACCAGGGGGGTATAACGAGCAGTACTTC